This TCR beta chain was profiled in a study of T cells expressing NK-cell markers. In regard to this clonotype: Its specificity is unknown.

The CDR3 covers 18 residues. The germline V gene has CDR1 DFQATT and CDR2 SNEGSKA (reference sequence). Findings and caveats of the study: The study found these clonotypes also leading the CD3+CD56-NKG2C+ fraction in a few donors.

TCRdb reprocessed the 5' RACE reads and stores each CDR3 protein as one record, lacking DNA. The repertoire shows about 460,000 distinct CDR3 sequences; the top ten hold almost 1.5%. Sequencing was done on a sample of blood T cells: a sorted CD56 or NKG2C T cell subset, CD4+ or CD8+ T cells, or bulk PBMC T cells (not recorded which). This clonotype was obtained from a woman in her forties or fifties in good health. The chain uses TRBV20-1 and TRBJ1-1. The CDR3: CSARDRRMGNFMNTEAFF.